Listed here are 10 T cell receptor beta chains from one sample, sequenced in a study of cytomegalovirus exposure and HLA in healthy donors. The primer mix had 60 Vbeta and 13 Jbeta primers. Sequencing used immunoSEQ multiplex PCR; TCRdb keeps in-frame clones, though not all of them. The sample consists of about 180,000 clones, about 82% of them appearing once. Source material: PBMCs. These receptors all stem from a male donor in good health and CMV-seronegative.

Here the CDR3 reads CSARPEETQYF. As DNA, the CDR3 is TGCAGTGCTAGACCAGAAGAGACCCAGTACTTC. The rearrangement links TRBV20-1 to TRBJ2-5; D ambiguous. CDR3 length equals 11 residues. Germline V CDR1 and CDR2: DFQATT, SNEGSKA (reference sequence). V was cut by 2 bases and J by 3 bases, with 4 bases left in between.

The chain recombines TRBV6-6 with TRBJ1-6; possible D gene TRBD1, 5 bases. CDR1 and CDR2 (germline): MNHNY, SVGAGI (reference sequence). V was shortened by 6 bases and J by 5 bases, with 11 bases between the two germline ends. The CDR3 is 14 amino acids. The CDR3 DNA reads TGTGCCAGCAGCCCCGACAGAAATAATTCACCCCTCCACTTT. This gives the protein CASSPDRNNSPLHF.

The genes are TRBV6-5 and TRBJ2-7; 9 positions match TRBD1. This CDR3 spans 14 amino acids. From germline, CDR1 is MNHEY and CDR2 SVGAGI. The V gene end was trimmed by 0 bases and the J gene end by 9 bases; junction bases not matched to a gene: 6. CDR3 nucleotides: TGTGCCAGCAGTTACTCTGGACAGGGGAACTCGCAGTACTTC. The encoded protein is CASSYSGQGNSQYF.

The chain links TRBV9 to TRBJ2-7; 7 bases align to TRBD1. CDR1 and CDR2 (germline): SGDLS, YYNGEE. CDR3 length: 15 amino acids. Trimming removed 0 bases from V and 2 bases from J; junction bases left unmatched: 5. CDR3 in DNA: TGTGCCAGCAGCGTAGATGGGACAGAGACCTACGAGCAGTACTTC. Residues: CASSVDGTETYEQYF. Together with reference TRBV9 and TRBJ2-7, the CDR3 gives the full variable domain: DSGVTQTPKHLITATGQRVTLRCSPRSGDLSVYWYQQSLDQGLQFLIQYYNGEERAKGNILERFSAQQFPDLHSELNLSSLELGDSALYFCASSVDGTETYEQYFGPGTRLTVT.

This chain joins TRBV4-3 and TRBJ1-2, with no clear D. Germline V gene data show CDR1 as LGHNA and CDR2 as YSLEER. The CDR3 has 14 residues. With 1 base removed from V and 5 bases from J, the gap between germline ends came to 11 bases. CDR3 in DNA: TGCGCCAGCAGCCAAGGTGGTGGGAGATATGGCTACACCTTC. Residues: CASSQGGGRYGYTF.

Comment on this clone: One end of the junction fails to match germline, which may point to a read error. For the CDR3, the DNA is TGTGCCAGCAGCCTAGCGGGAGGTCGATACAATGAGCAGTTCTTC. Translation gives CASSLAGGRYNEQFF. The chain is built from TRBV7-9 and TRBJ2-1; 11 bases align to TRBD2. The CDR3 contains 15 residues. Germline values: CDR1 SEHNR, CDR2 FQNEAQ (reference sequence).

The chain recombines TRBV27 with TRBJ1-4, with 9 bases fitting TRBD1. This CDR3 contains 16 residues. Germline CDR1 is MNHEY and CDR2 is SMNVEV (reference sequence). After removal of 4 bases from V and 2 bases from J, the junction contained 5 bases not matched to a gene. The CDR3 loop reads CASSSNRGRTNEKLFF. The CDR3 region has the DNA TGTGCCAGCAGTTCGAACAGGGGGCGGACTAATGAAAAACTGTTTTTT.

This chain connects TRBV27 to TRBJ2-1, with 13 bases lining up with TRBD2. Germline CDR1 reads MNHEY; CDR2 reads SMNVEV (reference sequence). Trimming took 4 bases from V and 10 from J; bases not matched to a gene: 10. The CDR3 covers 16 residues. This CDR3 is CASSSPGLAGPREQFF. The DNA of the CDR3 is TGTGCCAGCAGTTCCCCGGGACTAGCGGGACCACGGGAGCAGTTCTTC.

The chain links TRBV7-6 to TRBJ1-4; D uncertain. V lost 5 bases and J lost 3, with 10 bases in between. This CDR3 spans 14 amino acids. The V gene's germline CDR1 is SGHVS and CDR2 FNYEAQ. The CDR3 loop is CASSVGQSNEKLFF. CDR3 nucleotide sequence: TGTGCCAGCAGCGTTGGGCAGTCTAATGAAAAACTGTTTTTT.

The chain carries TRBV29-1 and TRBJ1-1; D is perhaps TRBD1 (6 bases). This CDR3 has 11 amino acids. With 6 bases removed from V and 7 bases from J, the gap between germline ends came to 12 bases. Looked up from germline, CDR1 is SQVTM and CDR2 is ANQGSEA. In nucleotides, the CDR3 is TGCAGCGTGAAGGACAGCAATGAAGCTTTCTTT. Its protein is CSVKDSNEAFF.